This paragraph reports one TCR beta chain. Profiling relied on immunoSEQ multiplex PCR, and the TCRdb table lists in-frame clones only, not all of them. The data show 55,000 to 85,000 clones, roughly 84% seen once. This record belongs to a study of T cell responses to AZD1222 COVID-19 vaccine. CDR1 is MDHEN and CDR2 is SYDVKM in the germline V gene. CDR3 length: 15 amino acids. V lost 6 bases and J lost 2; bases outside the gene matches: 6. The chain recombines TRBV28 with TRBJ1-2; TRBD1 aligns across 10 bases. The specimen was peripheral blood, collected on day 0 of AZD1222 vaccination. The clonotype originates from an adult in good health. The CDR3 nucleotides read TGTGCCAGCAGAACCCCGGGACAGGGGAACTATGGCTACACCTTC. This encodes CASRTPGQGNYGYTF.